Below, 23 T cell receptor beta chains from the same sample are listed, as sequenced in a study of T cells in Graves' hyperthyroidism and ophthalmopathy (dated by TCRdb to the late 2010s). Receptor libraries were prepared by multiplex PCR. Sequencing was performed on an Illumina HiSeq 2000. Amplification of TCR beta CDR3 regions was carried out from RNA transcripts. A first-round RT-PCR of the TCR CDR3 used the HTBI primer set with the Qiagen OneStep RT-PCR kit. The public sequencing data were trimmed at Q25 with fastp and processed into clonotypes with MiXCR by TCRdb, which kept only in-frame beta chains. One record per CDR3 amino acid sequence lists the most common genes and DNA. This sample is represented by a few hundred thousand distinct CDR3 sequences; 15% to 17% of them were singletons. Around 7.5% of the sample is held by the ten biggest clonotypes. Sequencing used blood. The receptor source for this set is a woman aged 25 to 39 with Graves' hyperthyroidism.

This clonotype was detected ten times or more. The chain uses TRBV28 and TRBJ2-3; perhaps TRBD1 as D (6 bases). V was pared by 6 bases and J by 4 bases, with 17 bases between. Germline V gives CDR1 MDHEN, CDR2 SYDVKM. The CDR3 totals 15 residues. This CDR3 reads CASRRQAIAPDTQYF. The CDR3, as DNA: TGTGCCAGCAGACGACAGGCCATAGCCCCAGATACGCAGTATTTT.

The table lists this clonotype with many counts. DNA for the CDR3: TGTGCCAGCTCACCAAACGAAGAGACCCAGTACTTC. Translation: CASSPNEETQYF. The V call is TRBV18, the J call TRBJ2-5; D is unclear. Germline V gives CDR1 KGHSH, CDR2 LQKENI. V lost 2 bases and J lost 3, with 4 bases in between. The CDR3 has 12 residues.

The chain combines TRBV5-4 with TRBJ2-1, with 14 bases matching TRBD2. CDR1 is SGHNT, CDR2 YYREEE, per germline (reference sequence). Unmatched junction bases numbered 7, after V lost 4 bases and J lost 10 bases. The CDR3 has 15 amino acids. CDR3 sequence (DNA): TGTGCCAGCAGCCGGGGACTAGCGGGGGATTGGGAGCAGTTCTTC. The encoded protein is CASSRGLAGDWEQFF.

This clonotype was counted many times. The chain joins TRBV11-3 to TRBJ2-1, with D perhaps assigned TRBD1 or TRBD2 (5 bases each). V gave up 5 bases and J gave up 9 bases, with 20 bases separating them. The germline V gene has CDR1 SGHNT and CDR2 YENEEA. The CDR3 is 15 amino acids. The CDR3 DNA is TGTGCCAGCAGCACCGGGACGGCCCTTATGGGTGAGCAGTTCTTC. Its protein product is CASSTGTALMGEQFF.

This clonotype was seen many times. V and J are TRBV6-2 or TRBV6-3 and TRBJ2-1, with 7 bases that match TRBD2. The CDR3 length is 13 residues. The germline CDR1 and CDR2 sequences are MNHEY and SVGEGT. The V and J ends lost 8 bases and 16 bases, in that order; junction bases with no gene match: 17. The CDR3 region has the DNA TGTGCCAGCTATCATCCAGGGAGGGCCCTTCTTTTCTTC. Translation gives CASYHPGRALLFF.

This clonotype was observed at least ten times. This sequence joins TRBV29-1 and TRBJ1-2, with TRBD1 identical over 8 bases. V was pared by 3 bases and J by 8 bases, with 8 bases of the junction left unmatched. The CDR3 spans 13 residues. Germline CDR1 SQVTM, CDR2 ANQGSEA. The CDR3 loop is CSVDRQGAQGYTF. The CDR3, as DNA: TGCAGCGTTGATCGGCAGGGGGCACAAGGCTACACCTTC.

This clonotype was seen ten or more times. The chain couples TRBV7-9 to TRBJ1-1, with 8 nucleotides matching TRBD1. Germline V gives CDR1 SEHNR, CDR2 FQNEAQ (reference sequence). V dropped 4 bases and J dropped 10; count of bases not matched to a gene: 11. The CDR3 length is 14 residues. The CDR3 DNA sequence: TGTGCCAGCAGCTCGGGACAGGATGGGTCGTCAGCTTTCTTT. Protein product: CASSSGQDGSSAFF.

This clonotype has ten or more counts. The rearrangement joins TRBV20-1 to TRBJ2-3; 14 bases are shared with TRBD2. In germline, CDR1 is DFQATT, CDR2 SNEGSKA (reference sequence). The V gene end was trimmed by 3 bases and the J gene end by 6 bases; junction bases not matched to a gene: 8. There are 16 residues in the CDR3. CDR3 nucleotide sequence: TGCAGTGCTAGGTGGACTAGCGGGGGGACGGGGGATACGCAGTATTTT. Its translation is CSARWTSGGTGDTQYF.

This clonotype was counted ten times or more. This chain links TRBV2 with TRBJ2-7; 8 bases are shared with TRBD2. The J segment lost 1 base and the V segment lost 6 bases, leaving 20 bases of the junction unmatched. The CDR3 contains 19 residues. Looked up from germline, CDR1 is SNHLY and CDR2 is FYNNEI. CDR3 sequence reads: CASRMGALGGRPRSYEQYF. CDR3 coding DNA: TGTGCCAGCAGGATGGGGGCGCTTGGCGGGAGGCCCCGGTCCTACGAGCAGTACTTC.

This clonotype was observed a handful of times. This chain uses TRBV6-2 or TRBV6-3 with TRBJ1-2; TRBD1 might be the D (5 bases). V dropped 6 bases and J dropped 2 bases, with 19 bases sitting between them. The CDR3 length is 16 residues. CDR1 and CDR2 (germline): MNHEY, SVGEGT. CDR3 amino acids: CASSPDRSGWNYGYTF. CDR3 in DNA: TGTGCCAGCAGCCCAGATAGGTCAGGGTGGAACTATGGCTACACCTTC.

CDR3 in DNA: TGTGCCAGCAGCTTGGCGTTAGTTCCCACAGATACGCAGTATTTT. This codes for CASSLALVPTDTQYF. The rearrangement joins TRBV5-4 to TRBJ2-3; D gene unclear. Germline V lookup: CDR1 SGHNT, CDR2 YYREEE (reference sequence). The CDR3 runs to 15 residues. The V end was cut by 0 bases, the J end by 2 bases, with 10 bases between.

This clonotype was recorded at least ten times. The chain joins TRBV20-1 to TRBJ1-1; no reliable D call. This CDR3 has 13 residues. Per germline, CDR1 DFQATT and CDR2 SNEGSKA (reference sequence). V lost 1 base and J 2 bases, leaving 8 bases between the germline ends. The CDR3 sequence is CSARGGVNTEAFF. The CDR3 coding sequence is TGCAGTGCTAGAGGAGGAGTTAACACTGAAGCTTTCTTT.

This clonotype was seen ten or more times. The rearrangement links TRBV28 to TRBJ1-4; D is uncertain. Germline CDR1 is MDHEN and CDR2 is SYDVKM. The CDR3 totals 16 residues. Trimming took 0 bases from V and 0 from J, leaving 8 bases between them. The CDR3 region is CASSLWSRATNEKLFF. CDR3 coding DNA: TGTGCCAGCAGTTTATGGAGCCGTGCAACTAATGAAAAACTGTTTTTT.

The sample holds many counts of this clonotype. This chain links TRBV28 with TRBJ2-6, with unresolved D. CDR1 and CDR2 from the germline V gene are MDHEN and SYDVKM. The V end lost 4 bases, the J end lost 0 bases, and 7 bases lay between the germline ends. CDR3 size: 15 residues. CDR3 residues: CASSSHDSGANVLTF. The CDR3 nucleotides are TGTGCCAGCAGTTCCCACGACTCTGGGGCCAACGTCCTGACTTTC.

The chain is built from TRBV7-2 and TRBJ2-7; 8 bases line up with TRBD1. CDR3 length: 13 residues. Germline V lookup: CDR1 SGHTA, CDR2 FQGNSA. J lost 2 bases, V lost 7 bases, and 4 bases had no gene match. The CDR3 bases are TGTGCCAGCAACTCGGGACAGGCCTACGAGCAGTACTTC. Translating gives CASNSGQAYEQYF.

The chain combines TRBV7-2 with TRBJ2-1, with 11 positions matching TRBD2. Unmatched junction bases numbered 8, after V lost 3 bases and J lost 7 bases. The germline V gene encodes CDR1 SGHTA and CDR2 FQGNSA. This CDR3 contains 16 residues. CDR3 region: CASSLLSGRAFNEQFF. In nucleotides, the CDR3 is TGTGCCAGCAGCTTGCTTAGCGGGAGGGCCTTTAATGAGCAGTTCTTC. Based on the CDR3 plus reference TRBV7-2 and TRBJ2-1, the full variable domain is GAGVSQSPSNKVTEKGKDVELRCDPISGHTALYWYRQSLGQGLEFLIYFQGNSAPDKSGLPSDRFSAERTGGSVSTLTIQRTQQEDSAVYLCASSLLSGRAFNEQFFGPGTRLTVL.

J is TRBJ2-2 and V is TRBV28; no firm D call. The CDR3 loop spans 15 amino acids. V dropped 6 bases and J dropped 4 bases, with 15 bases sitting between them. Germline V gives CDR1 MDHEN, CDR2 SYDVKM. This CDR3 reads CASSITGHSTGELFF. CDR3 nucleotides: TGTGCCAGCAGCATCACCGGGCATAGCACCGGGGAGCTGTTTTTT.

Ten or more counts support this clonotype. The chain carries TRBV12-5 and TRBJ1-1; TRBD1 is a possible D gene (5 bases). CDR1 LGHNT and CDR2 FRNRAP come from the germline V gene. Trimming stripped 1 base from V and 3 bases from J, with 6 bases between. This CDR3 has 13 residues. CDR3 bases: TGTGCTAGTGGTTTGGGGGGCTACACTGAAGCTTTCTTT. Translating gives CASGLGGYTEAFF.

The rearrangement uses TRBV20-1 and TRBJ2-7; 9 bases are a match to TRBD2. Per the germline V gene, CDR1 is DFQATT and CDR2 is SNEGSKA (reference sequence). The CDR3 has 15 residues. V shed 5 bases and J 2 bases; nucleotides not matched to a gene: 10. The CDR3 nucleotides are TGCAGTGCTGATAGCGGGAGTGATTTTGCCTACGAGCAGTACTTC. It specifies CSADSGSDFAYEQYF.

This clonotype was found many times. The J gene is TRBJ2-3, the V gene TRBV29-1, with 15 bases fitting TRBD2. The CDR3 consists of 18 residues. The germline CDR1 and CDR2 sequences are SQVTM and ANQGSEA. With 3 bases clipped from V and 2 bases from J, the junction kept 9 bases outside the gene matches. The CDR3 protein is CSVEWPGLAGGSTDTQYF. DNA for the CDR3: TGCAGCGTTGAGTGGCCGGGACTAGCGGGAGGTTCCACAGATACGCAGTATTTT.

The CDR3 loop reads CASSLGTGIYGYTF. Written as DNA, the CDR3 is TGTGCCAGCAGCTTAGGGACAGGAATCTATGGCTACACCTTC. This rearrangement joins TRBV7-2 to TRBJ1-2; 7 bases align to TRBD1. V lost 1 base and J lost 4; bases outside the gene matches: 3. Germline loops: CDR1 SGHTA, CDR2 FQGNSA. This CDR3 spans 14 amino acids. The full variable domain, completed using reference TRBV7-2 and TRBJ1-2, is GAGVSQSPSNKVTEKGKDVELRCDPISGHTALYWYRQSLGQGLEFLIYFQGNSAPDKSGLPSDRFSAERTGGSVSTLTIQRTQQEDSAVYLCASSLGTGIYGYTFGSGTRLTVV.

This clonotype was seen many times. This chain links TRBV7-9 with TRBJ2-3; TRBD2 aligns across 10 bases. J was trimmed by 4 bases and V by 2 bases; bases with no gene match: 6. The germline CDR1 and CDR2 sequences are SEHNR and FQNEAQ (reference sequence). The length of the CDR3 is 16 residues. The CDR3: CASSLLAGDGADTQYF. The CDR3 DNA sequence: TGTGCCAGCAGCTTACTAGCGGGAGATGGGGCAGATACGCAGTATTTT.

In this sample, this clonotype turned up once. CDR3 nucleotides: TGTGCCAGCAGTCGACCTCAGGGGGCGCAGGGTGAAAAACTGTTTTTT. Its protein product is CASSRPQGAQGEKLFF. The chain is built from TRBV7-9 and TRBJ1-4, with TRBD1 matching over 8 bases. Germline-derived CDR1 and CDR2 are SEHNR and FQNEAQ (reference sequence). V lost 6 bases to trimming and J lost 7 bases; unmatched junction nucleotides: 13. The CDR3 contains 16 residues.